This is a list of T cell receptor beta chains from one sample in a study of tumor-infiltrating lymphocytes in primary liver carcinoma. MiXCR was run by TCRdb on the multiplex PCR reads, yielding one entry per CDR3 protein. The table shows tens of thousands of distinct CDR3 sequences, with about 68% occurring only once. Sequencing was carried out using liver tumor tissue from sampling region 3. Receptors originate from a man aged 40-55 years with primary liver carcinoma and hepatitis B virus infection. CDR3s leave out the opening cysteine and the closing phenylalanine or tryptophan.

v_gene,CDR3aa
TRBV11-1,ASSFPVTSGTKSIHY
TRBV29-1,SVNAVGTDMQN
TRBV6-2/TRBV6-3,ARTQMGVSPDEQY
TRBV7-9,ASSPLDRDTRTGELF
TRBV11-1,ASSLDNAAGTSTGELF
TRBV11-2,ASSSSFEQF
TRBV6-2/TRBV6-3,ASSYGGLATYEQY
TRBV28,ASSLTAGVLTGELF
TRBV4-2,ASGQERVSYEQH
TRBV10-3,ITTLRAGGSDEQF
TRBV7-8,ASSPEGGGSNQLQH
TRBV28,ASSLIQADEQY
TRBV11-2,TSSLTGYNEQF
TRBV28,ASSLQGVNEKLF
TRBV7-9,ASSLGVADTQY
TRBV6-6,ASIYSRETQY
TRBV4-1,ASSRDRVFTAQLF
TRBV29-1,SVLGAPTGDEAF
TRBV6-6,TSSYSAGGVNYGYT
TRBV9,ASSVVQGGTEAF
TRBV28,DSSSRMGGERY
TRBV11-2,AGILVRTYPGTGELF
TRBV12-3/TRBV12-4,PSSRATDTQY
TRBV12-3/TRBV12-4,ASSLDPAGIYNKQF
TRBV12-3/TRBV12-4,VSSLLAGVVTGELF
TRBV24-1,VTSEVTDTQY
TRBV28,ASSPHADEQY
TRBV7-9,ASSSNRDQETQY
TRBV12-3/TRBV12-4,ASCRMGGEQC
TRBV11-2,TSSQYSGGGNEQY
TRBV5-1,ASSSSADTQY
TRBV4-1,ASSRPGTVAF
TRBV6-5,TNSYAVEGTGELF
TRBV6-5,TSSRGVAGGYEQY
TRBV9,ASSVAGTGGQETQY
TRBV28,ASSFLMLPWGANTEAF